Listed below are T cell receptor beta chains from one sample, sequenced in a study of blood T cells in healthy people across ages. TCRdb analysed the 5' RACE reads with MiXCR anew, one entry per CDR3 protein. The sample has roughly 1.6 million distinct CDR3 sequences, about 32% seen once. Sequencing was carried out using blood. These TCRs come from a woman aged 25 to 39 in good health. Each CDR3 is given with its conserved first and last residue. The D gene is left open where the match is weak. Size is omitted from some rows. Given values are once, few, many or a class for expanded clones.

D | J | V | size | DNA | CDR3
NA | TRBJ2-4 | TRBV5-1 | NA | TGCGCCAGCAGCTCCGAACAGCTCAAAAACATTCAGTACTTC | CASSSEQLKNIQYF
TRBD1 | TRBJ1-4 | TRBV20-1 | NA | TGCAGTGCACCCCGGACAGGAGCTAATGAAAAACTGTTTTTT | CSAPRTGANEKLFF
TRBD1 | TRBJ2-7 | TRBV5-1 | NA | TGCGCCAGCAGCCCAACCACGGACAGGGCTTACGAGCAGTACTTC | CASSPTTDRAYEQYF
NA | TRBJ2-5 | TRBV28 | NA | TGTGCCAGCAGTTTTACCGAAAAAGACCCAGAGACCCAGTACTTC | CASSFTEKDPETQYF
TRBD1 | TRBJ2-3 | TRBV30 | few | TGTGCCTGCGACAGGGCCTTCACAGATACGCAGTATTTT | CACDRAFTDTQYF
NA | TRBJ2-3 | TRBV27 | few | TGTGCCAGCAGTTTAATTTCATTCGGCCGCACAGATACGCAGTATTTT | CASSLISFGRTDTQYF
TRBD1 | TRBJ2-7 | TRBV4-2 | NA | TGTGCCAGCAGCCAAGATAGGGGGACAGGGAATCGGAACGAGCAGTACTTC | CASSQDRGTGNRNEQYF
TRBD2 | TRBJ2-7 | TRBV7-9 | few | TGTGCCAGCAGCTTGCCCCCACTAGCGGGAGTGGGCGAGCAGTACTTC | CASSLPPLAGVGEQYF
TRBD2 | TRBJ2-5 | TRBV5-1 | few | TGCGCCAGCAGCCAATTCGGGGGGACTCAAGAGACCCAGTACTTC | CASSQFGGTQETQYF
NA | TRBJ2-5 | TRBV21-1 | NA | TGTGCCAGCAGCAAAGCCATTAGCGGGAGAAAGACCCAGTACTTC | CASSKAISGRKTQYF
NA | TRBJ1-5 | TRBV3-1 | NA | TGTGCCAGCAGCCAAGGGGGCTTCAGCAATCAGCCCCAGCATTTT | CASSQGGFSNQPQHF
NA | TRBJ1-1 | TRBV2 | NA | TGTGCCAGCAGCGATTCGACAGACTGGAACACTGAAGCTTTCTTT | CASSDSTDWNTEAFF
NA | TRBJ2-1 | TRBV7-2 | few | TGTGCCAGCAGCTTGACCGGGGACTCTGTAGTCGATGAGCAGTTCTTC | CASSLTGDSVVDEQFF
NA | TRBJ2-7 | TRBV20-1 | few | TGCAGTGCTAGGGGTAGCGCCTGGAAGGAGCAGTACTTC | CSARGSAWKEQYF
NA | TRBJ1-5 | TRBV7-9 | NA | TGTGCCAGCAGCTTAGTCGGGCAGGGAGACAATCAGCCCCAGCATTTT | CASSLVGQGDNQPQHF
NA | TRBJ2-3 | TRBV20-1 | NA | TGCAGTGCTAGAGGAGTACCTAGCACAGATACGCAGTATTTT | CSARGVPSTDTQYF
NA | TRBJ2-5 | TRBV7-3 | many | TGTGCCAGCAGCTCGGGACTCGCCGGAAACGGGGAGACCCAGTACTTC | CASSSGLAGNGETQYF